The 7 T cell receptor beta chains in this list originate from one sample, sequenced in a study of graft-versus-host responses after intestinal transplantation. Clones were sequenced by immunoSEQ multiplex PCR, and TCRdb holds only the in-frame ones, with some missing. The repertoire has tens of thousands of clones, 90% of them found once; the top ten carry around 0.11%. These receptors' targets are unknown. The material was unstimulated CD4+ T cells sorted from spleen or lymph node cells, obtained before intestinal transplant. The receptor set was obtained from a human donor who received an intestinal transplant.

The chain couples TRBV6-6 to TRBJ1-5; D may be TRBD1 (5 bases). V gave up 7 bases and J gave up 0 bases, with 13 bases separating them. The CDR3 sequence is 15 residues long. The germline gives CDR1 MNHNY, CDR2 SVGAGI (reference sequence). CDR3 protein: CASNQGLSSNQPQHF. The CDR3 DNA follows: TGTGCCAGCAACCAGGGTTTAAGTAGCAATCAGCCCCAGCATTTT.

V gene TRBV5-5 combines with J gene TRBJ2-7; maybe TRBD2 (5 bases). Germline assignment: CDR1 SGHKS and CDR2 YYEKEE (reference sequence). Trimming took 0 bases from V and 0 from J, leaving 7 bases between them. The CDR3 length is 14 residues. The CDR3 DNA sequence: TGTGCCAGCAGCTTGGGTGGGAGCTCCTACGAGCAGTACTTC. Encoded protein: CASSLGGSSYEQYF.

V and J are TRBV11-2 and TRBJ2-3, with TRBD2 identical over 8 bases. The V gene's germline CDR1 is SGHAT and CDR2 FQNNGV. V dropped 5 bases and J dropped 2; count of bases not matched to a gene: 9. This CDR3 has 16 amino acids. CDR3 residues: CASSRTTSALTDTQYF. The DNA for the CDR3 is TGTGCCAGCAGCCGAACGACTAGCGCCCTCACAGATACGCAGTATTTT.

The chain uses TRBV2 and TRBJ1-4, with D possibly being TRBD1 (6 bases). This CDR3 contains 13 residues. Trimming removed 6 bases at V and 12 bases at J, with 17 bases between. The germline V gene encodes CDR1 SNHLY and CDR2 FYNNEI. This CDR3 reads CASREQGFGELFF. DNA for the CDR3: TGTGCCAGCAGAGAACAGGGATTTGGGGAACTGTTTTTT.

This chain joins TRBV28 and TRBJ1-1; D possibly corresponds to TRBD1 (6 bases). V was shortened by 5 bases and J by 5 bases, with 12 bases between the two germline ends. There are 13 residues in the CDR3. Per the germline V gene, CDR1 is MDHEN and CDR2 is SYDVKM. The CDR3 is CASSTGSGTEAFF. The CDR3 nucleotides are TGTGCCAGCAGTACAGGGTCGGGAACTGAAGCTTTCTTT. The entire variable domain, with the rest obtained from reference TRBV28 and TRBJ1-1, is as follows: DVKVTQSSRYLVKRTGEKVFLECVQDMDHENMFWYRQDPGLGLRLIYFSYDVKMKEKGDIPEGYSVSREKKERFSLILESASTNQTSMYLCASSTGSGTEAFFGQGTRLTVV.

The chain combines TRBV29-1 with TRBJ2-3; maybe TRBD1 (5 bases). The CDR3 is 14 amino acids. Germline V lookup: CDR1 SQVTM, CDR2 ANQGSEA. The V gene lost 6 bases and the J gene lost 4 bases, with 17 bases spanning the gap. Written as DNA, the CDR3 is TGCAGCGTCTCCGGGCTATTAGGGGCAGATACGCAGTATTTT. Its translation: CSVSGLLGADTQYF.

The CDR3: CASSPRQGETEAFF. The DNA for the CDR3 is TGTGCCAGCTCACCGAGGCAGGGGGAAACTGAAGCTTTCTTT. V is TRBV18 and J is TRBJ1-1; 7 nucleotides match TRBD1. This CDR3 is 14 amino acids long. V dropped 3 bases and J dropped 5; count of bases not matched to a gene: 6. Germline assignment: CDR1 KGHSH and CDR2 LQKENI.